This T cell receptor (beta chain) comes out of a study of control samples from healthy donors and cancer patients. Clones were sequenced by immunoSEQ multiplex PCR, and TCRdb holds only the in-frame ones, with some missing. Among fewer than 95,000 clones listed, approximately 86% were seen once. There are 13 residues in the CDR3. The ends were cut back, 3 bases at V and 4 bases at J, with 4 bases in the middle. Material: blood. This chain joins TRBV12-3 or TRBV12-4 and TRBJ1-6; D is undetermined. The clonotype comes from a man aged 30 to 39 in good health. CDR3 nucleotide sequence: TGTGCCAGCAGTTTCCAGTATAATTCACCCCTCCACTTT. Encoded protein: CASSFQYNSPLHF.